This entry lists 19 T cell receptor beta chains sequenced from one sample in a study of T cells in Graves' hyperthyroidism and ophthalmopathy. Regions amplified from RNA transcripts were the TCR beta CDR3 regions. The HTBI primer set was used in a first-round RT-PCR of the TCR CDR3. TCRdb recomputed calls from the multiplex PCR reads with MiXCR, one row per CDR3 protein. The sample includes about 680,000 distinct CDR3 sequences, around a third of them seen just once. The sequenced sample consisted of blood. Receptors originate from a woman aged 40 to 50 with Graves' hyperthyroidism.

Worth noting for this clonotype: Germline is not matched at one junction end, which may reflect a read error. V usage is TRBV25-1 and J usage is TRBJ1-5, with TRBD1 identical over 7 bases. Per the germline V gene, CDR1 is MGHDK and CDR2 is SYGVNS. The CDR3 consists of 14 residues. As DNA, the CDR3 is TGTGCCAGCAAGCCCCAGGGGGGCAATCAGCTCCAGCATTTT. Protein sequence: CASKPQGGNQLQHF.

This sequence joins TRBV6-1 and TRBJ1-4, with a possible D match to TRBD1 (5 bases). Germline loops: CDR1 MNHNS, CDR2 SASEGT. Trimming stripped 6 bases from V and 4 bases from J, with 15 bases between. The CDR3 runs 15 residues. The CDR3 here is CASRRDGVFNEKLFF. CDR3 nucleotide sequence: TGTGCCAGCAGGCGGGACGGTGTTTTTAATGAAAAACTGTTTTTT.

The table lists this clonotype with a few counts. The chain joins TRBV28 to TRBJ1-5; 7 bases map to TRBD1. The CDR3 is 14 amino acids. After removal of 5 bases from V and 9 bases from J, the junction contained 10 bases not matched to a gene. Germline V gene lookup returns CDR1 MDHEN and CDR2 SYDVKM. The CDR3 loop is CASSARGSRRPQHF. For the CDR3, the DNA is TGTGCCAGCAGTGCCAGGGGGTCACGCAGGCCCCAGCATTTT.

This clonotype was seen more than once but under ten times. The chain combines TRBV2 with TRBJ1-1, with 7 bases identical to TRBD1. The germline gives CDR1 SNHLY, CDR2 FYNNEI. J lost 1 base, V lost 8 bases, and 4 bases had no gene match. The CDR3 extends over 13 amino acids. CDR3 nucleotides: TGTGCCAGCGAGGGGGCGAAGAACACTGAAGCTTTCTTT. It is translated as CASEGAKNTEAFF.

This clonotype has a count of ten or more. The V call is TRBV4-3, the J call TRBJ1-1; possible D gene TRBD1, 5 bases. The CDR3 has 14 residues. V was cut by 0 bases and J by 10 bases, with 15 bases left in between. CDR1 is LGHNA, CDR2 YSLEER, per germline. Here the CDR3 reads CASSQDHQGEGAFF. The CDR3 DNA reads TGCGCCAGCAGCCAAGATCATCAAGGGGAAGGAGCTTTCTTT.

On this clonotype: This may arise from a read error, as a much more abundant clone is one base away. This chain links TRBV7-2 with TRBJ1-5; 10 nucleotides align to TRBD1. CDR3 length: 15 amino acids. Trimming at V came to 8 bases and at J to 7 bases, leaving 11 bases not matched to a gene. Germline V gives CDR1 SGHTA, CDR2 FQGNSA. CDR3 DNA: TGTGCCAGCGCCAATCAAGGACAGGGGGGCCAGCCCCAGCATTTT. Encoded protein: CASANQGQGGQPQHF. Looking up the rest from reference TRBV7-2 and TRBJ1-5 gives the full variable domain: GAGVSQSPSNKVTEKGKDVELRCDPISGHTALYWYRQSLGQGLEFLIYFQGNSAPDKSGLPSDRFSAERTGGSVSTLTIQRTQQEDSAVYLCASANQGQGGQPQHFGDGTRLSIL.

This chain connects TRBV2 to TRBJ2-7; D not resolved. There are 15 residues in the CDR3. V lost 5 bases and J lost 3, with 17 bases in between. Per germline, CDR1 SNHLY and CDR2 FYNNEI. The CDR3 DNA reads as TGTGCCAGCAGTTACCCCCAGTCGAGCCTCTACGAGCAGTACTTC. Translation: CASSYPQSSLYEQYF.

This clonotype has a count of ten or more. This sequence joins TRBV7-2 and TRBJ1-6; tentatively, D is TRBD1 (5 bases). V dropped 6 bases and J dropped 5 bases, with 14 bases sitting between them. Germline CDR1 SGHTA, CDR2 FQGNSA. The CDR3 is 15 amino acids. CDR3 nucleotides: TGTGCCAGCAGTTTCGCGGGGGGGGATAATTCACCCCTCCACTTT. Its protein product is CASSFAGGDNSPLHF.

There are many counts of this clonotype. The chain links TRBV12-3 or TRBV12-4 to TRBJ1-1; no firm D call. V dropped 6 bases and J dropped 3 bases, with 8 bases sitting between them. This CDR3 is 12 amino acids long. CDR3 sequence reads: CASSLLHTEAFF. In DNA, the CDR3 is TGTGCCAGCAGCCTGCTCCACACTGAAGCTTTCTTT.

V gene TRBV6-6 combines with J gene TRBJ2-5; 11 positions match TRBD2. The J segment lost 11 bases and the V segment lost 9 bases, leaving 8 bases of the junction unmatched. Looked up from germline, CDR1 is MNHNY and CDR2 is SVGAGI (reference sequence). The CDR3 is 12 residues long. The CDR3 here is CASSGGDVTQYF. The CDR3 nucleotides are TGTGCCAGTAGCGGGGGGGATGTTACGCAGTACTTC.

This clonotype was counted ten times or more. The CDR3 DNA reads as TGTGCCAGCAGCCGGGCGGGGATGACAGGAGGAAACACCATATATTTT. Translating gives CASSRAGMTGGNTIYF. The chain couples TRBV7-9 to TRBJ1-3, with D perhaps TRBD1 (6 bases). CDR1 and CDR2 from the germline V gene are SEHNR and FQNEAQ (reference sequence). Trimming pared 5 bases from V and 4 bases from J, leaving 18 bases between. The length of the CDR3 is 16 residues.

Many counts were recorded for this clonotype. The chain employs TRBV29-1 and TRBJ2-6; D is undetermined. The CDR3 consists of 15 residues. The V gene lost 7 bases and the J gene lost 2 bases, with 15 bases spanning the gap. Germline V CDR1 and CDR2: SQVTM, ANQGSEA. CDR3 DNA: TGCAGCGCCGGCGGAAGAGTGGCTGGGGCCAACGTCCTGACTTTC. Amino acid sequence: CSAGGRVAGANVLTF.

On this clonotype: This may be a read error, as it is one base from a much larger clone. The V and J genes are TRBV11-2 and TRBJ2-7; D gene unclear. Germline V CDR1 and CDR2: SGHAT, FQNNGV. The CDR3 is 15 residues long. V lost 3 bases and J 4 bases, leaving 16 bases between the germline ends. The chain's CDR3 is CASSFGFAIPYEQYF. CDR3 coding DNA: TGTGCCAGCAGCTTCGGGTTTGCGATCCCGTACGAGCAGTACTTC.

The chain carries TRBV20-1 and TRBJ2-5; TRBD2 agrees at 12 bases. J lost 3 bases, V lost 3 bases, and 11 bases had no gene match. Germline V gene sequence: CDR1 DFQATT, CDR2 SNEGSKA (reference sequence). This CDR3 has 17 residues. The CDR3 region is CSARPTGGLAGKETQYF. CDR3 in DNA: TGCAGTGCTAGGCCGACGGGAGGACTAGCGGGGAAAGAGACCCAGTACTTC.

This clonotype was observed many times. V gene TRBV10-2 combines with J gene TRBJ1-1; possible D gene TRBD1, 5 bases. Trimming shortened V by 6 bases and J by 4 bases, and 15 bases separated the two germline ends. The CDR3 sequence is 14 residues long. CDR1 WSHSY and CDR2 SAAADI come from the germline V gene. The CDR3 DNA reads TGCGCCAGCAGAGGAGGGGTTTCGGGCACTGAAGCTTTCTTT. Protein sequence: CASRGGVSGTEAFF.

The chain employs TRBV12-3 or TRBV12-4 and TRBJ2-2, with D possibly TRBD2 on 5 matching bases. Trimming pared 6 bases from V and 5 bases from J, leaving 10 bases between. CDR3 length: 13 amino acids. The DNA of the CDR3 is TGTGCCAGCAGCGCGGGTATAACCGGGGAGCTGTTTTTT. Protein sequence: CASSAGITGELFF.

Concerning this clonotype itself: This likely comes from a read error, as the CDR3 has no conserved phenylalanine or tryptophan at its end. The DNA is left out, because the CDR3 cannot be placed on it with certainty; the CDR3 is given as TCRdb lists it. The rearrangement uses TRBV15 and TRBJ1-6. The V gene's germline CDR1 is LNHNV and CDR2 YYDKDF (reference sequence). The CDR3 totals 8 residues, both ends included. This CDR3 reads CATSRVTS.

This clonotype was detected a few times. The chain employs TRBV6-6 and TRBJ2-7; weak D call: TRBD1 (7 bases). The CDR3 has 16 amino acids. Trimming left V 0 bases short and J 3 bases short, with 15 bases between. Germline lookup yields CDR1 MNHNY and CDR2 SVGAGI (reference sequence). The CDR3 spells CASSYSPRQGGYEQYF. As DNA, the CDR3 is TGTGCCAGCAGTTACTCGCCGAGACAGGGAGGCTACGAGCAGTACTTC.

As regards this clonotype: A clone one base away is much larger, so this may be a read error. The chain couples TRBV9 to TRBJ1-3; D is ambiguous. Germline assignment: CDR1 SGDLS and CDR2 YYNGEE. The CDR3 has 12 amino acids. V lost 3 bases and J lost 11, with 12 bases in between. CDR3 nucleotide sequence: TGTGCCAGCAGCGGCCACGACTCACCCATATATTTT. It encodes CASSGHDSPIYF.